What follows is one T cell receptor (beta chain) and its context. Sequencing used immunoSEQ multiplex PCR; TCRdb keeps in-frame clones, though not all of them. Here the sample spans about 280,000 clones, roughly four fifths being singletons. The record originates from a study of blood T cell repertoires in COVID-19. A PCR-confirmed or clinician-diagnosed COVID-19 case had contacted exposed participants within 2 weeks of entry. Sequenced: PBMCs or T cells enriched from blood (not recorded which). The receptor was isolated from a man in his forties who had been exposed to COVID-19.

The CDR3 protein is CASSGRGTDTQYF. The CDR3 coding sequence is TGTGCCAGCAGCGGCAGGGGAACAGATACGCAGTATTTT. V and J are TRBV9 and TRBJ2-3, with a tentative D call TRBD1 (6 bases). CDR1 is SGDLS and CDR2 is YYNGEE in the germline V gene. The germline V and J ends were trimmed by 3 bases and 3 bases, with 8 bases remaining between them. This CDR3 has 13 residues.